These 5 T cell receptor beta chains originate from one sample sequenced in a study of glioma-infiltrating T cells. Using RNA template, CDR3s of TCR alpha and beta were amplified with iRepertoire arm-PCR. TCRdb independently ran MiXCR on the multiplex PCR reads; one entry per CDR3 protein. The sample comprises under 150,000 distinct CDR3 sequences, about 22% of which are singletons, and about 30% rests with the top ten. The material sequenced was glioma tissue, nonneoplastic brain tissue, or PBMCs (not recorded which). The source of these receptors is a human donor with low-grade glioma or glioblastoma, undergoing nonglioma brain surgery, or in good health (not recorded which).

This clonotype appeared a few times. J is TRBJ1-6 and V is TRBV6-1; 8 nucleotides line up with TRBD1. The length of the CDR3 is 14 residues. Trimming removed 7 bases from V and 9 bases from J; junction bases left unmatched: 8. The germline V gene encodes CDR1 MNHNS and CDR2 SASEGT. CDR3 amino acids: CASKTGDRGSPLHF. The CDR3 DNA sequence: TGTGCCAGCAAGACAGGGGATCGGGGTTCACCCCTCCACTTT.

This clonotype was counted only a few times. The DNA for the CDR3 is TGTGCCACCAGTGACCCTCCTCCGGGCCTCAACACTGAAGCTTTCTTT. It translates to CATSDPPPGLNTEAFF. The chain couples TRBV24-1 to TRBJ1-1; no clear D gene. From germline, CDR1 is KGHDR and CDR2 SFDVKD. CDR3 length: 16 amino acids. V was pared by 4 bases and J by 2 bases, with 16 bases between.

This clonotype was counted many times. This chain joins TRBV20-1 and TRBJ2-3; TRBD1 matches 7 bases. This CDR3 comprises 14 residues. Germline-derived CDR1 and CDR2 are DFQATT and SNEGSKA (reference sequence). The trim removed 1 base at V and 8 bases at J, leaving 9 bases unmatched. This CDR3 reads CSARAPTGLGTQYF. The CDR3 DNA reads as TGCAGTGCTAGAGCCCCGACAGGGCTTGGTACGCAGTATTTT.

CDR3 in amino acids: CASSPRQGSNKAFF. Here the CDR3 DNA reads TGTGCCAGCAGCCCTAGACAGGGGAGTAATAAAGCTTTCTTT. V usage is TRBV7-2 and J usage is TRBJ1-1, with TRBD1 matching 8 bases. Trimming at V came to 5 bases and at J to 9 bases, leaving 11 bases not matched to a gene. The CDR3 sequence is 14 residues long. Germline V lookup: CDR1 SGHTA, CDR2 FQGNSA. The variable domain in full, completed from reference TRBV7-2 and TRBJ1-1, reads GAGVSQSPSNKVTEKGKDVELRCDPISGHTALYWYRQSLGQGLEFLIYFQGNSAPDKSGLPSDRFSAERTGGSVSTLTIQRTQQEDSAVYLCASSPRQGSNKAFFGQGTRLTVV.

This chain connects TRBV19 to TRBJ2-3; 8 nucleotides line up with TRBD2. The germline CDR1 and CDR2 sequences are LNHDA and SQIVND (reference sequence). J was trimmed by 1 base and V by 8 bases; bases with no gene match: 8. The CDR3 runs 15 residues. The CDR3 DNA follows: TGTGCCAGTGTTCGGGGGGGGGTTGGCACAGATACGCAGTATTTT. Protein product: CASVRGGVGTDTQYF.